This T cell receptor beta chain was identified during a study of long-term antiretroviral therapy in people with HIV. Study-wide results and limits: Blood obtained between the mid-2000s and the late 2010s may reflect older ART regimens. The study found narrower CDR3 length ranges in HIV repertoires than in controls.

V lost 0 bases and J lost 7, with 13 bases in between. CDR1 and CDR2 (germline): ENHRY, SYGVKD. The CDR3 has 14 residues. The assay used was immunoSEQ (version v3.0), run at survey level. Sequencing was designed to cover roughly 40,000-55,000 T-cell genomes in each sample. Clones were read by immunoSEQ multiplex PCR, and TCRdb kept only the in-frame ones, dropping some. The sample lists some 33,000 clones, roughly 95% occurring once. This clone was detected once. The antigen remains unidentified. This receptor was obtained from a man aged 30 to 45 with HIV. The specimen was unsorted PBMCs, collected 6.6 years after starting antiretroviral therapy. The chain couples TRBV10-3 to TRBJ2-7; no reliable D call. DNA of the CDR3: TGTGCCATCAGTGAGTCGGAATCCCCTTGGGAGCAGTACTTC. It encodes CAISESESPWEQYF.